Below, 23 T cell receptor beta chains from the same sample are listed, as sequenced in a study of cytomegalovirus exposure and HLA in healthy donors. The PCR employed 60 Vbeta primers together with 13 Jbeta primers. The protocol was immunoSEQ multiplex PCR, while the TCRdb copy is restricted to in-frame clones and leaves out a portion. The sample includes 100,000 to 150,000 clones, about three quarters of them seen just once. Material for sequencing was PBMCs. Receptors originate from a woman aged 40 to 50 in good health and CMV-seronegative.

The CDR3 bases are TGTGCCAGCAGCTTGGCCTGGACAGGGGGCGATGGCTACACCTTC. It specifies CASSLAWTGGDGYTF. The V call is TRBV5-5, the J call TRBJ1-2, with TRBD1 matching 11 bases. There are 15 residues in the CDR3. Germline lookup yields CDR1 SGHKS and CDR2 YYEKEE (reference sequence). V was pared by 0 bases and J by 6 bases, with 4 bases of the junction left unmatched.

The chain carries TRBV28 and TRBJ1-5, with TRBD1 matching 11 bases. Trimming removed 5 bases from V and 1 base from J; junction bases left unmatched: 7. Per the germline V gene, CDR1 is MDHEN and CDR2 is SYDVKM. The CDR3 has 17 amino acids. CDR3 sequence: CASSPWTGGGSNQPQHF. The CDR3 DNA reads as TGTGCCAGCAGTCCCTGGACAGGGGGCGGAAGCAATCAGCCCCAGCATTTT. Together with reference TRBV28 and TRBJ1-5, the CDR3 gives the full variable domain: DVKVTQSSRYLVKRTGEKVFLECVQDMDHENMFWYRQDPGLGLRLIYFSYDVKMKEKGDIPEGYSVSREKKERFSLILESASTNQTSMYLCASSPWTGGGSNQPQHFGDGTRLSIL.

Note on this clone: The junction departs from germline at one end; a sequencing error may be responsible. This chain joins TRBV28 and TRBJ2-5; no clear D. Germline-derived CDR1 and CDR2 are MDHEN and SYDVKM. The CDR3 extends over 13 amino acids. The CDR3 here is CASSLANQEAQYF. The CDR3, as DNA: TGTGCCAGCAGTTTGGCGAACCAAGAGGCCCAGTACTTC.

This clone came up a few times. The rearrangement uses TRBV2 and TRBJ2-5; 11 bases agree with TRBD2. V gave up 5 bases and J gave up 5 bases; unmatched junction bases: 10. CDR3 size: 16 residues. Germline V lookup: CDR1 SNHLY, CDR2 FYNNEI. The CDR3 region is CASSFPLAGGPETQYF. Written as DNA, the CDR3 is TGTGCCAGCAGTTTCCCTTTAGCGGGGGGGCCGGAGACCCAGTACTTC.

The chain uses TRBV27 and TRBJ2-1; D ambiguous. The CDR3 runs 12 residues. Looked up from germline, CDR1 is MNHEY and CDR2 is SMNVEV (reference sequence). V was trimmed by 4 bases and J by 10 bases, leaving 11 bases between them. The CDR3 DNA reads TGTGCCAGCAGTTCCTATCACAGAGAGCAGTTCTTC. This codes for CASSSYHREQFF.

The chain is built from TRBV5-1 and TRBJ1-3, with D perhaps matching TRBD1 (5 bases). Looked up from germline, CDR1 is SGHRS and CDR2 is YFSETQ. V lost 0 bases and J lost 2, with 9 bases in between. The CDR3 sequence is 15 residues long. CDR3 protein: CASSLEQGAGNTIYF. CDR3 DNA sequence: TGCGCCAGCAGCTTGGAGCAGGGTGCTGGAAACACCATATATTTT.

This chain connects TRBV28 to TRBJ1-2; D is unresolved. The germline V and J ends were trimmed by 2 bases and 1 base, with 5 bases remaining between them. This CDR3 is 13 amino acids long. Germline-derived CDR1 and CDR2 are MDHEN and SYDVKM. The DNA for the CDR3 is TGTGCCAGCAGTTTAACAAATAACTATGGCTACACCTTC. Amino acids: CASSLTNNYGYTF.

This clone appeared once. This specimen includes other DNA sequences encoding the same CDR3. The genes are TRBV7-9 and TRBJ1-1; the match to TRBD1 covers 9 bases. Germline CDR1 SEHNR, CDR2 FQNEAQ (reference sequence). Trimming at V came to 3 bases and at J to 2 bases, leaving 1 base not matched to a gene. The CDR3 has 14 residues. CDR3: CASSLGQGNTEAFF. The DNA for the CDR3 is TGTGCCAGCAGCTTGGGACAGGGTAACACTGAAGCTTTCTTT.

This clone has only one observation. The genes are TRBV28 and TRBJ1-4; TRBD1 is a possible D gene (6 bases). V lost 6 bases, J lost 5 bases, and 10 bases lay in between. Per the germline V gene, CDR1 is MDHEN and CDR2 is SYDVKM. The CDR3 has 13 residues. The CDR3 region is CASRKGGNEKLFF. CDR3 DNA sequence: TGTGCCAGCAGGAAAGGGGGAAATGAAAAACTGTTTTTT. The variable domain in full, completed from reference TRBV28 and TRBJ1-4, reads DVKVTQSSRYLVKRTGEKVFLECVQDMDHENMFWYRQDPGLGLRLIYFSYDVKMKEKGDIPEGYSVSREKKERFSLILESASTNQTSMYLCASRKGGNEKLFFGSGTQLSVL.

This chain joins TRBV4-1 and TRBJ2-7, with D possibly matching TRBD1 (6 bases). Germline CDR1 reads MGHRA; CDR2 reads YSYEKL. This CDR3 is built from 16 residues. With 0 bases removed from V and 0 bases from J, the gap between germline ends came to 12 bases. CDR3 sequence: CASSQEWGQFSYEQYF. DNA for the CDR3: TGCGCCAGCAGCCAAGAATGGGGGCAATTCTCCTACGAGCAGTACTTC.

The V call is TRBV7-3, the J call TRBJ2-1; tentatively, D is TRBD2 (6 bases). Germline assignment: CDR1 SGHTA and CDR2 FQGTGA. The CDR3 length is 14 residues. The V end was cut by 4 bases, the J end by 5 bases, with 12 bases between. The CDR3 loop is CASSSPGLDNEQFF. CDR3 nucleotides: TGTGCCAGCAGCTCCCCGGGACTTGACAATGAGCAGTTCTTC.

The V call is TRBV6-5, the J call TRBJ1-2; 8 bases align to TRBD1. The CDR3 has 13 residues. From germline, CDR1 is MNHEY and CDR2 SVGAGI. J gave up 2 bases and V 8 bases, and 4 bases lay outside the gene matches. CDR3 sequence reads: CASQAGGNYGYTF. In DNA form, the CDR3 reads TGTGCCAGCCAAGCAGGGGGCAACTATGGCTACACCTTC.

The sample holds a few counts of this clone. This rearrangement joins TRBV30 to TRBJ2-7; unclear D gene. Germline CDR1 reads GTSNPN; CDR2 reads SVGIG (reference sequence). V was cut by 0 bases and J by 3 bases, with 3 bases left in between. CDR3 size: 11 residues. The CDR3 DNA reads as TGTGCCTGGAGTGTACTCTACGAGCAGTACTTC. It encodes CAWSVLYEQYF.

This chain connects TRBV7-6 to TRBJ2-2, with 7 bases lining up with TRBD1. The CDR3 spans 17 residues. The V segment lost 1 base and the J segment 3 bases; nucleotides outside the gene matches: 8. In germline, CDR1 is SGHVS, CDR2 FNYEAQ. CDR3 DNA sequence: TGTGCCAGCAGCTTAGAGCCCCGGGACAGTCACACCGGGGAGCTGTTTTTT. Translation: CASSLEPRDSHTGELFF. The complete variable domain, with remaining parts taken from reference TRBV7-6 and TRBJ2-2, reads GAGVSQSPRYKVTKRGQDVALRCDPISGHVSLYWYRQALGQGPEFLTYFNYEAQQDKSGLPNDRFSAERPEGSISTLTIQRTEQRDSAMYRCASSLEPRDSHTGELFFGEGSRLTVL.

DNA of the CDR3: TGTGCCAGTAGTATTCCAGGCCCCGCAGATACGCAGTATTTT. This sequence encodes CASSIPGPADTQYF. The chain joins TRBV19 to TRBJ2-3, with D hard to call. This CDR3 has 14 amino acids. CDR1 is LNHDA, CDR2 SQIVND, per germline (reference sequence). The ends were cut back, 3 bases at V and 4 bases at J, with 11 bases in the middle.

The genes are TRBV13 and TRBJ1-6, with D tentatively TRBD1 (5 bases). From germline, CDR1 is PRHDT and CDR2 FYEKMQ (reference sequence). This CDR3 is 16 amino acids long. Deletions cut 5 bases from V and 9 bases from J, with 20 bases between. Here the CDR3 reads CASSLHIKGYGSPLHF. The CDR3, as DNA: TGTGCCAGCAGCCTTCATATAAAGGGGTATGGTTCACCCCTCCACTTT.

This chain joins TRBV6-1 and TRBJ1-2; 7 bases line up with TRBD1. This CDR3 is built from 15 residues. Germline V gives CDR1 MNHNS, CDR2 SASEGT. V lost 4 bases and J lost 6; bases outside the gene matches: 11. The CDR3 loop is CASSAVTGLGHGYTF. CDR3 DNA: TGTGCCAGCAGTGCCGTGACAGGGTTAGGGCATGGCTACACCTTC.

The V and J genes are TRBV10-3 and TRBJ2-5; TRBD1 aligns across 7 bases. V gave up 4 bases and J gave up 1 base; unmatched junction bases: 3. Germline lookup yields CDR1 ENHRY and CDR2 SYGVKD. This CDR3 comprises 14 residues. CDR3 in amino acids: CAISGTGAQETQYF. CDR3 sequence (DNA): TGTGCCATCAGTGGTACAGGGGCCCAAGAGACCCAGTACTTC.

The J gene is TRBJ1-1, the V gene TRBV5-1, with D uncertain. V lost 0 bases and J 6 bases, leaving 9 bases between the germline ends. This CDR3 is built from 13 residues. Germline V gives CDR1 SGHRS, CDR2 YFSETQ. The CDR3 sequence is CASSLGREAEAFF. CDR3 DNA sequence: TGCGCCAGCAGCTTGGGGCGGGAGGCTGAAGCTTTCTTT.

The chain uses TRBV7-3 and TRBJ2-3; TRBD2 is a possible D gene (5 bases). Germline V gene data show CDR1 as SGHTA and CDR2 as FQGTGA. V was trimmed by 1 base and J by 1 base, leaving 9 bases between them. CDR3 size: 15 residues. The CDR3 DNA is TGTGCCAGCAGCTTAAGCGGGCTTGGCACAGATACGCAGTATTTT. Protein product: CASSLSGLGTDTQYF.

The genes are TRBV29-1 and TRBJ2-7; weak D call: TRBD2 (7 bases). V shed 7 bases and J shed 4 bases, with 23 bases lying between them. The CDR3 is 15 amino acids. In germline, CDR1 is SQVTM, CDR2 ANQGSEA. The CDR3 DNA reads as TGCAGCGCTCGAGGTGGGGGGGCGGATTGGTACGAGCAGTACTTC. This sequence encodes CSARGGGADWYEQYF.

The V call is TRBV15, the J call TRBJ2-1, with 7 bases that match TRBD2. The CDR3 is made up of 14 amino acids. With 1 base clipped from V and 4 bases from J, the junction kept 1 base outside the gene matches. Germline V gene sequence: CDR1 LNHNV, CDR2 YYDKDF (reference sequence). The CDR3 coding sequence is TGTGCCACCAGCAGAGGACTAGCTTACAATGAGCAGTTCTTC. The encoded protein is CATSRGLAYNEQFF.

The rearrangement uses TRBV7-3 and TRBJ2-2; maybe TRBD2 (5 bases). The CDR3 contains 15 residues. CDR1 SGHTA and CDR2 FQGTGA come from the germline V gene. Deletions cut 5 bases from V and 4 bases from J, with 14 bases between. CDR3 DNA: TGTGCCAGCAGCCTCGACGGTCGGGGCACCGGGGAGCTGTTTTTT. This codes for CASSLDGRGTGELFF.